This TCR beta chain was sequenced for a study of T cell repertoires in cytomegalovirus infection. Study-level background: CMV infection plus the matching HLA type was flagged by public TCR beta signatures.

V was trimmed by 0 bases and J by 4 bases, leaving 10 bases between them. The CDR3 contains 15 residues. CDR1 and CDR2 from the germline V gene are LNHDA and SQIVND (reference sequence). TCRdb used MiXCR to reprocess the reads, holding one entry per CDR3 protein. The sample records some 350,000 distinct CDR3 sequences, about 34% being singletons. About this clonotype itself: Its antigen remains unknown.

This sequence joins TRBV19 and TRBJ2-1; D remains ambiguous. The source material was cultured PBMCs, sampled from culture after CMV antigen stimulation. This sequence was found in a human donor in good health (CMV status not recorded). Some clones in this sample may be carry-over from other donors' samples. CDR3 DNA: TGTGCCAGTAGTATAGACAGCCTAGTATACAATGAGCAGTTCTTC. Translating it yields CASSIDSLVYNEQFF.